These 4 T cell receptor beta chains were all obtained from the same sample, sequenced in a study of T cell clonality in common variable immunodeficiency. The assay was immunoSEQ multiplex PCR, and TCRdb's table has in-frame clones only and misses some. This sample carries about 19,000 clones, none of them present only once. General study findings and limits: Common variable immunodeficiency TCR beta sequences reportedly had fewer deletions and N-nucleotide insertions.

The antigens these receptors bind are not known. The sample taken for sequencing was peripheral blood mononuclear cells. The receptors stem from a human donor with common variable immunodeficiency.

This clone was recorded at least ten times. The observed sequence ends 3 residues before the CDR3 terminus, with the missing tail filled in from the germline J gene. This chain links TRBV6-1 with TRBJ1-1, with 9 bases lining up with TRBD1. The V gene end was trimmed by 5 bases and the J gene end by 1 base; junction bases not matched to a gene: 5. The CDR3 covers 15 residues. Germline V lookup: CDR1 MNHNS, CDR2 SASEGT. The CDR3 region is CASSQGQGWNTEAFF. The sequenced CDR3 bases are TGTGCCAGCAGTCAAGGACAGGGGTGGAACACTGAA.

Many counts were recorded for this clone. From the germline J gene comes the end of the CDR3, since the read stops 3 residues before it. The chain joins TRBV20-1 to TRBJ2-7, with a possible D match to TRBD2 (6 bases). Germline values: CDR1 DFQATT, CDR2 SNEGSKA (reference sequence). The CDR3 runs 10 residues. Trimming left V 8 bases short and J 3 bases short, with 8 bases between. The CDR3 DNA, read in part, is TGCAGTTCGGGGGACTACGAG. Protein product: CSSGDYE. The entire CDR3 is CSSGDYEQYF.

This clone came up many times. CDR3 loop: CASSYGTESYEQYF. CDR3 DNA (partial): TGTGCCAGCAGTTACGGGACAGAATCCTACGAG. This sequence joins TRBV6-2 or TRBV6-3 and TRBJ2-7; 7 bases match TRBD1. The CDR3 end is not reached by the read, which stops 3 residues before it; the germline J gene fills it in. Trimming took 2 bases from V and 1 from J; bases not matched to a gene: 2. The CDR3 is made up of 14 amino acids. The germline CDR1 and CDR2 sequences are MNHEY and SVGEGT.

This clone appeared many times. From the germline J gene comes the end of the CDR3, since the read stops 3 residues before it. The rearrangement links TRBV13 to TRBJ2-3, with TRBD1 matching over 11 bases. This CDR3 spans 15 amino acids. The germline V gene encodes CDR1 PRHDT and CDR2 FYEKMQ (reference sequence). Trimming at V came to 5 bases and at J to 6 bases, leaving 7 bases not matched to a gene. The CDR3 reads CASSQRTGGRDTQYF. The CDR3 DNA, read in part, is TGTGCCAGCAGCCAACGGACAGGGGGCCGGGATACG.